The 25 T cell receptor beta chains listed next were all sequenced from one sample in a study of long-term antiretroviral therapy in people with HIV. Version v3.0 of the immunoSEQ assay was performed at survey level. Repertoires were generated with immunoSEQ multiplex PCR, while TCRdb's copy carries only in-frame clones and drops some. This table holds approximately 24,000 clones, around 95% found once. This sample comprised unsorted PBMCs, obtained about 4.7 years after starting antiretroviral therapy. Source of these receptors: a woman between 50 and 59 years old with HIV.

The V call is TRBV11-2, the J call TRBJ2-3; D is unclear. Deletions cut 2 bases from V and 0 bases from J, with 6 bases between. Germline V CDR1 and CDR2: SGHAT, FQNNGV. The length of the CDR3 is 14 residues. The CDR3 sequence: CASSLYTSTDTQYF. Here the CDR3 DNA reads TGTGCCAGCAGCTTATACACCAGCACAGATACGCAGTATTTT.

The chain carries TRBV7-2 and TRBJ1-4; 11 bases agree with TRBD1. The trim removed 5 bases at V and 5 bases at J, leaving 1 base unmatched. This CDR3 has 14 residues. Germline assignment: CDR1 SGHTA and CDR2 FQGNSA. CDR3 residues: CASSRDRGNEKLFF. The CDR3 coding sequence is TGTGCCAGCAGCAGGGACAGGGGGAATGAAAAACTGTTTTTT.

A note on this clone: The same CDR3 is also encoded by other DNA sequences in this sample. The chain is built from TRBV6-5 and TRBJ1-5; D gene uncertain. CDR3 length equals 13 residues. Looked up from germline, CDR1 is MNHEY and CDR2 is SVGAGI. V lost 3 bases and J lost 0, with 3 bases in between. As DNA, the CDR3 is TGTGCCAGCAGTTATGATAGCAATCAGCCCCAGCATTTT. Its translation: CASSYDSNQPQHF.

This sequence joins TRBV6-4 and TRBJ2-3; D remains ambiguous. CDR3 length equals 14 residues. Trimming took 4 bases from V and 2 from J, leaving 10 bases between them. Germline V gene data show CDR1 as MRHNA and CDR2 as SNTAGT. CDR3 amino acids: CASSGVSPTDTQYF. The CDR3 region has the DNA TGTGCCAGCAGTGGAGTAAGTCCCACAGATACGCAGTATTTT.

In DNA form, the CDR3 reads TGCGCCAGCAGTGAGTCGACTCGAGGCGGCAATGAGCAGTTCTTC. Translation gives CASSESTRGGNEQFF. V gene TRBV10-2 combines with J gene TRBJ2-1; no definite D call. With 0 bases removed from V and 6 bases from J, the gap between germline ends came to 12 bases. The CDR3 has 15 residues. The germline gives CDR1 WSHSY, CDR2 SAAADI.

In its sample, this clone was seen once. The chain joins TRBV7-3 to TRBJ2-3, with TRBD1 identical over 10 bases. V shed 2 bases and J 3 bases; nucleotides not matched to a gene: 5. This CDR3 is built from 16 residues. Germline CDR1 is SGHTA and CDR2 is FQGTGA. The CDR3 bases are TGTGCCAGCAGCTTAGGACAGGGGGTCTTAACAGATACGCAGTATTTT. Its protein is CASSLGQGVLTDTQYF.

V usage is TRBV27 and J usage is TRBJ1-2, with a tentative D call TRBD1 (6 bases). This CDR3 contains 15 residues. The germline V gene encodes CDR1 MNHEY and CDR2 SMNVEV (reference sequence). V was cut by 8 bases and J by 0 bases, with 16 bases left in between. DNA for the CDR3: TGTGCCAGCGGGGTGGGGGCAGGGCCTAACTATGGCTACACCTTC. It yields the protein CASGVGAGPNYGYTF.

V gene TRBV7-8 combines with J gene TRBJ2-3; TRBD2 matches at 10 bases. Germline CDR1 is SGHVS and CDR2 is FQNEAQ. The CDR3 contains 16 residues. V shed 2 bases and J 4 bases; nucleotides not matched to a gene: 6. The CDR3 protein is CASSLLASGSSDTQYF. DNA of the CDR3: TGTGCCAGCAGCTTACTTGCTAGCGGGAGTTCAGATACGCAGTATTTT. Using reference TRBV7-8 and TRBJ2-3 for the parts outside the CDR3, the full variable domain is GAGVSQSPRYKVAKRGQDVALRCDPISGHVSLFWYQQALGQGPEFLTYFQNEAQLDKSGLPSDRFFAERPEGSVSTLKIQRTQQEDSAVYLCASSLLASGSSDTQYFGPGTRLTVL.

This chain links TRBV19 with TRBJ1-5; D gene uncertain. This CDR3 region has 14 residues. CDR1 is LNHDA and CDR2 is SQIVND in the germline V gene (reference sequence). V lost 3 bases to trimming and J lost 0 bases, with 6 bases between them. In DNA form, the CDR3 reads TGTGCCAGTAGTATGGGATTTAGCAATCAGCCCCAGCATTTT. The encoded protein is CASSMGFSNQPQHF.

The V gene is TRBV5-4, the J gene TRBJ2-1; 7 nucleotides line up with TRBD2. Unmatched junction bases numbered 9, after V lost 6 bases and J lost 3 bases. CDR3 size: 15 residues. CDR1 is SGHNT and CDR2 is YYREEE in the germline V gene (reference sequence). The CDR3 nucleotides read TGTGCCAGCACCGAGGAGGCTAGCGGCTACAATGAGCAGTTCTTC. Its translation: CASTEEASGYNEQFF.

CDR3 DNA: TGTGCCAGCAGCTTGGCGGGACTGTCCGCCTCTGGGGCCAACGTCCTGACTTTC. Translation: CASSLAGLSASGANVLTF. The chain couples TRBV5-4 to TRBJ2-6; possible D gene TRBD2, 6 bases. CDR3 size: 18 residues. V was cut by 0 bases and J by 0 bases, with 13 bases left in between. In germline, CDR1 is SGHNT, CDR2 YYREEE (reference sequence).

The V and J genes are TRBV7-2 and TRBJ2-7, with a tentative D call TRBD2 (5 bases). V was clipped by 7 bases and J by 0 bases, with 13 bases between them. Germline CDR1 is SGHTA and CDR2 is FQGNSA. The CDR3 consists of 14 residues. The CDR3 loop reads CASKQAANSYEQYF. CDR3 nucleotide sequence: TGTGCCAGCAAACAAGCGGCTAACTCCTACGAGCAGTACTTC.

CDR3 in amino acids: CASSGTGKGEAFF. The CDR3, as DNA: TGTGCCAGCAGTGGCACAGGGAAGGGGGAAGCTTTCTTT. V gene TRBV6-1 combines with J gene TRBJ1-1, with D tentatively TRBD1 (6 bases). Trimming removed 4 bases from V and 8 bases from J, with 14 bases in between. The CDR3 is made up of 13 amino acids. Germline V gene data show CDR1 as MNHNS and CDR2 as SASEGT.

The chain carries TRBV6-5 and TRBJ2-3, with D possibly TRBD1 on 6 matching bases. The V end was cut by 5 bases, the J end by 4 bases, with 16 bases between. CDR1 is MNHEY and CDR2 is SVGAGI in the germline V gene. The CDR3 consists of 15 residues. The CDR3 nucleotides read TGTGCCAGCAGTGGGACATTCGATTCCGCAGATACGCAGTATTTT. This codes for CASSGTFDSADTQYF.

The chain has TRBV11-3 and TRBJ2-5; a weak D match, TRBD1 (5 bases). The germline gives CDR1 SGHNT, CDR2 YENEEA. The CDR3 is 12 amino acids. V dropped 0 bases and J dropped 7 bases, with 6 bases sitting between them. The CDR3 sequence: CASSLDQGTQYF. In DNA form, the CDR3 reads TGTGCCAGCAGCTTAGATCAGGGGACCCAGTACTTC.

The J gene is TRBJ2-7, the V gene TRBV11-2; TRBD2 matches at 10 bases. V lost 5 bases to trimming and J lost 7 bases; unmatched junction nucleotides: 14. The CDR3 length is 16 residues. Germline CDR1 SGHAT, CDR2 FQNNGV. CDR3 bases: TGTGCCAGCAGCCTGATTAGCGGGAGGTTGCGTTTGGAGCAGTACTTC. Amino acids: CASSLISGRLRLEQYF. The variable domain in full, with the rest retrieved from reference TRBV11-2 and TRBJ2-7, is EAGVAQSPRYKIIEKRQSVAFWCNPISGHATLYWYQQILGQGPKLLIQFQNNGVVDDSQLPKDRFSAERLKGVDSTLKIQPAKLEDSAVYLCASSLISGRLRLEQYFGPGTRLTVT.

The J gene is TRBJ2-1, the V gene TRBV6-5; TRBD2 matches 12 bases. Germline V gene sequence: CDR1 MNHEY, CDR2 SVGAGI. The CDR3 is made up of 15 amino acids. V trimming: 6 bases; J trimming: 7 bases; junction bases outside the gene matches: 7. CDR3 coding DNA: TGTGCCAGCAGCCTTCTAGCGGGAGGGGCAAATGAGCAGTTCTTC. It codes for CASSLLAGGANEQFF.

This chain uses TRBV7-9 with TRBJ1-3, with D perhaps TRBD1 (5 bases). The CDR3 runs 16 residues. Germline V gene sequence: CDR1 SEHNR, CDR2 FQNEAQ (reference sequence). V was trimmed by 1 base and J by 2 bases, leaving 12 bases between them. The CDR3 nucleotides read TGTGCCAGCAGCTTAGAGCAGGGTAGTACTGGAAACACCATATATTTT. Amino acids: CASSLEQGSTGNTIYF. Using reference TRBV7-9 and TRBJ1-3 for the parts outside the CDR3, the full variable domain is DTGVSQNPRHKITKRGQNVTFRCDPISEHNRLYWYRQTLGQGPEFLTYFQNEAQLEKSRLLSDRFSAERPKGSFSTLEIQRTEQGDSAMYLCASSLEQGSTGNTIYFGEGSWLTVV.

The V call is TRBV2, the J call TRBJ1-5, with D tentatively TRBD1 (6 bases). This CDR3 has 15 amino acids. Germline CDR1 and CDR2: SNHLY and FYNNEI. Trimming removed 4 bases at V and 6 bases at J, with 16 bases between. CDR3 bases: TGTGCCAGCAGTGTCGGGGGGGGCGCGGGTCAGCCCCAGCATTTT. Translation gives CASSVGGGAGQPQHF.

This CDR3 is CASRPGTGIVNTIYF. CDR3 nucleotide sequence: TGTGCCAGCAGGCCGGGGACAGGGATAGTGAACACCATATATTTT. The chain links TRBV2 to TRBJ1-3, with 9 positions matching TRBD1. Germline values: CDR1 SNHLY, CDR2 FYNNEI. This CDR3 region has 15 residues. The J segment lost 7 bases and the V segment lost 6 bases, leaving 10 bases of the junction unmatched.

The chain is built from TRBV28 and TRBJ1-2, with D possibly being TRBD1 (6 bases). V shed 6 bases and J shed 3 bases, with 8 bases lying between them. The CDR3 loop spans 12 amino acids. Germline CDR1 and CDR2: MDHEN and SYDVKM. The DNA of the CDR3 is TGTGCCAGCAGCTCAGGGGACTATGGCTACACCTTC. It encodes CASSSGDYGYTF.

DNA for the CDR3: TGTGCCAGCAGGGGAATAAGTCCGGGACAGGGATCAAATAGCAATCAGCCCCAGCATTTT. This sequence encodes CASRGISPGQGSNSNQPQHF. V gene TRBV2 combines with J gene TRBJ1-5, with 9 positions matching TRBD1. The CDR3 has 20 residues. The V gene's germline CDR1 is SNHLY and CDR2 FYNNEI. V lost 6 bases, J lost 0 bases, and 18 bases stayed unmatched.

This chain uses TRBV18 with TRBJ1-5, with 9 bases fitting TRBD1. Trimming cost V 3 bases and J 8 bases; bases outside gene matches: 2. Per germline, CDR1 KGHSH and CDR2 LQKENI. This CDR3 spans 13 amino acids. CDR3 DNA sequence: TGTGCCAGCTCACCCGACAGGGGGGAGCCCCAGCATTTT. As protein: CASSPDRGEPQHF.

The chain joins TRBV4-1 to TRBJ2-7; D is uncertain. The V gene's germline CDR1 is MGHRA and CDR2 YSYEKL. CDR3 length equals 13 residues. Deletions cut 0 bases from V and 4 bases from J, with 7 bases between. CDR3 nucleotide sequence: TGCGCCAGCAGCCAAGAAGTATGGTACGAGCAGTACTTC. Translation: CASSQEVWYEQYF.

Only one count was recorded for this clone. The V and J genes are TRBV25-1 and TRBJ2-5, with 10 bases that match TRBD2. The DNA matches TRBJ2-7 better at its end, which makes the J call doubtful. Germline assignment: CDR1 MGHDK and CDR2 SYGVNS. The CDR3 covers 14 residues. The CDR3 DNA reads as TGTGCCAGCAGTGCGAGCGGGAGGGCCTACGAGCAGTACTTC. Its translation is CASSASGRAYEQYF.